This TCR beta chain emerged from a study of memory CD4+ T cells and cytomegalovirus serostatus. V lost 4 bases to trimming and J lost 0 bases, with 7 bases between them. Germline CDR1 reads SGHTA; CDR2 reads FQGTGA. The CDR3 sequence is 14 residues long. The sort gate was single viable CD3+CD4+CD8-CD45RO+ cells for memory CD4+ T cells. Generated by immunoSEQ multiplex PCR, the TCRdb table keeps only in-frame clones and is missing some. This table has 61,000 or so clones, 60% to 85% appearing once. The material sequenced was memory CD4+ T cells from blood. V is TRBV7-3 and J is TRBJ1-3; D uncertain. This sequence was found in an adult in good health and CMV-seronegative. Some clones in this sample may be carry-over from other donors' samples. CDR3 nucleotide sequence: TGTGCCAGCAGCTACAGCCCCTCTGGAAACACCATATATTTT. As protein: CASSYSPSGNTIYF.